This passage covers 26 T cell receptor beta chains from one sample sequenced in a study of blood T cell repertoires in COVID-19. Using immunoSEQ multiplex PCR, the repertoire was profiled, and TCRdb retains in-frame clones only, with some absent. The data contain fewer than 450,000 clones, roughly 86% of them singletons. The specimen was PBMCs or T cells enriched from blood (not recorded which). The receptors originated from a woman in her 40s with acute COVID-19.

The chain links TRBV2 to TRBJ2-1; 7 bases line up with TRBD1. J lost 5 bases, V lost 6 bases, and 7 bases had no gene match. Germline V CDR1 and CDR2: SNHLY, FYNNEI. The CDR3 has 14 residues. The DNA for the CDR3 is TGTGCCAGCAGCCTAATGGGACAGAACAATGAGCAGTTCTTC. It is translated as CASSLMGQNNEQFF.

The CDR3 loop is CASSQDLRGDTQYF. CDR3 coding DNA: TGTGCCAGCAGCCAAGATCTAAGGGGAGATACGCAGTATTTT. V and J are TRBV14 and TRBJ2-3, with D tentatively TRBD1 (5 bases). V was shortened by 0 bases and J by 5 bases, with 9 bases between the two germline ends. This CDR3 is 14 amino acids long. Per germline, CDR1 SGHDN and CDR2 FVKESK.

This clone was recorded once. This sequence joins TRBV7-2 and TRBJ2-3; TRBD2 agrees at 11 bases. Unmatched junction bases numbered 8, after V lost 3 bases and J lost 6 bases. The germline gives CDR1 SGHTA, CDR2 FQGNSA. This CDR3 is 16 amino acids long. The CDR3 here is CASSFLSGGAIDTQYF. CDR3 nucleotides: TGTGCCAGCAGCTTTCTTAGCGGGGGGGCTATCGATACGCAGTATTTT.

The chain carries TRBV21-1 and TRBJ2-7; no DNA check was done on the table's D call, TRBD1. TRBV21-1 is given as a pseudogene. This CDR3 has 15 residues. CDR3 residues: CASSKAPTVAYEQYF. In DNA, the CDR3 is TGTGCCAGCAGCAAAGCACCGACAGTCGCCTACGAGCAGTACTTC.

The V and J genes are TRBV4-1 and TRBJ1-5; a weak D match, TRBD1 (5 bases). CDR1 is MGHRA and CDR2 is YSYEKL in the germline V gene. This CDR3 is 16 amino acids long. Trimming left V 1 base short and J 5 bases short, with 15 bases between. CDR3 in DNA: TGCGCCAGCAGCCAAGGTGGGCAGGGATTGTATCAGCCCCAGCATTTT. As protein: CASSQGGQGLYQPQHF.

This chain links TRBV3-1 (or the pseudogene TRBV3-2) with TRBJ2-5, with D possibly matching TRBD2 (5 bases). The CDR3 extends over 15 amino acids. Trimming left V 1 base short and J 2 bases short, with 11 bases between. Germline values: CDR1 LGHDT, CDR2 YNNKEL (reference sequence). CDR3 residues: CASSQARTEQETQYF. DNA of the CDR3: TGTGCCAGCAGCCAAGCAAGGACTGAGCAAGAGACCCAGTACTTC.

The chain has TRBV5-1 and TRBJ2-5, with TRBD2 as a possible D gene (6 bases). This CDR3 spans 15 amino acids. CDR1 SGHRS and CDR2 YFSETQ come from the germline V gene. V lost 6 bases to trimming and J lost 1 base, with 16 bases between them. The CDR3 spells CASNPGGGSQETQYF. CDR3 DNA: TGCGCCAGCAACCCAGGAGGAGGGAGCCAAGAGACCCAGTACTTC.

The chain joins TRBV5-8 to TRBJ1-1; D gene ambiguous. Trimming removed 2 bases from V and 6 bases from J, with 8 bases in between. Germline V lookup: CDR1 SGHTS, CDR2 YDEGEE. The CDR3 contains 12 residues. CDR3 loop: CASSFVLAEAFF. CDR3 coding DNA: TGTGCCAGCAGCTTCGTCTTAGCTGAAGCTTTCTTT.

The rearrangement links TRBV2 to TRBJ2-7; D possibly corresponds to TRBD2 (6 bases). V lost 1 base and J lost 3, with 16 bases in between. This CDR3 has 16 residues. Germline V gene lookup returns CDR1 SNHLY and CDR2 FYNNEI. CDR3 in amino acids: CASSEDGGFSFYEQYF. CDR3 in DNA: TGTGCCAGCAGTGAAGATGGAGGGTTCAGCTTCTACGAGCAGTACTTC.

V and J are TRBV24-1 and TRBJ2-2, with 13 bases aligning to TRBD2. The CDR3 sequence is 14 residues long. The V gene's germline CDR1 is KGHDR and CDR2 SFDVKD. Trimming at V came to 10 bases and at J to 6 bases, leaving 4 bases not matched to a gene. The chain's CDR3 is CATAGTSGAGELFF. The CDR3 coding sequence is TGTGCCACAGCCGGGACTAGCGGGGCCGGGGAGCTGTTTTTT.

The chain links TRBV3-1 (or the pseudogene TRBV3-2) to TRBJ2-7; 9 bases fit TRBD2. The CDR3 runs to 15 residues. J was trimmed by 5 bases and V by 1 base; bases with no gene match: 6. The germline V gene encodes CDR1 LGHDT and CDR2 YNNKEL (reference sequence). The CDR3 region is CASSQAAGGPHEQYF. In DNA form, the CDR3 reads TGTGCCAGCAGCCAAGCGGCGGGGGGGCCCCACGAGCAGTACTTC.

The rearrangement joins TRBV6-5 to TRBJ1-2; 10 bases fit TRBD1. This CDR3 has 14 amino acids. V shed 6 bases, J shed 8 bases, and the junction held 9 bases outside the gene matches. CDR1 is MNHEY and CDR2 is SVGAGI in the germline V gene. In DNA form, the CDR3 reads TGTGCCAGCAGAAAAGACAGGGGGCAAGGAGGCTACACCTTC. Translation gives CASRKDRGQGGYTF.

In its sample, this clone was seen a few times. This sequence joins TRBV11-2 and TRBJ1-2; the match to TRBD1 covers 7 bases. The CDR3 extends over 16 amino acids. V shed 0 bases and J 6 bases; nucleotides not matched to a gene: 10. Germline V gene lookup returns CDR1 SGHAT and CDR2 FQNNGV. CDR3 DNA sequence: TGTGCCAGCAGCTTAGAGGGGAATACAGGGGCAGATGGCTACACCTTC. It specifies CASSLEGNTGADGYTF. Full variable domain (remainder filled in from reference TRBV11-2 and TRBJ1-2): EAGVAQSPRYKIIEKRQSVAFWCNPISGHATLYWYQQILGQGPKLLIQFQNNGVVDDSQLPKDRFSAERLKGVDSTLKIQPAKLEDSAVYLCASSLEGNTGADGYTFGSGTRLTVV.

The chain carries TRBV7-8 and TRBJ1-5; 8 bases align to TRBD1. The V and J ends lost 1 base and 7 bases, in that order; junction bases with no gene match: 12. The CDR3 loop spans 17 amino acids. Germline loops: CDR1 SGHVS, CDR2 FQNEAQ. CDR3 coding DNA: TGTGCCAGCAGCTTAGGGGGGGGACAGGCTATAGGACAGCCCCAGCATTTT. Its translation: CASSLGGGQAIGQPQHF.

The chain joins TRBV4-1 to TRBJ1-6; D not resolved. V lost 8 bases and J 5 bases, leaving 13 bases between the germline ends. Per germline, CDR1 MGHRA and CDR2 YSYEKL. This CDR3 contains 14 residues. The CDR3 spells CASCRLRDNSPLHF. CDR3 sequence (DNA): TGCGCCAGCTGCAGGTTGCGGGATAATTCACCCCTCCACTTT.

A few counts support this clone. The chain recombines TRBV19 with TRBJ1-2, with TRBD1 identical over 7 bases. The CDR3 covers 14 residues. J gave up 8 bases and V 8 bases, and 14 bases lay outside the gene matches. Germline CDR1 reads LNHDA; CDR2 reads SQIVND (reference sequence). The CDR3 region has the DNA TGTGCCAGTGGACAAACGGGGACAGCTGCGGGCTACACCTTC. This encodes CASGQTGTAAGYTF.

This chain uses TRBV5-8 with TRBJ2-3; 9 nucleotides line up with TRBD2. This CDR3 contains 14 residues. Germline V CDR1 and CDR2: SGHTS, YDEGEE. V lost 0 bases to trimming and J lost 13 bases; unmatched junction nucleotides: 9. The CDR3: CASSLVAGGMIEYF. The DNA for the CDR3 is TGTGCCAGCAGCTTGGTGGCGGGGGGGATGATTGAGTATTTT.

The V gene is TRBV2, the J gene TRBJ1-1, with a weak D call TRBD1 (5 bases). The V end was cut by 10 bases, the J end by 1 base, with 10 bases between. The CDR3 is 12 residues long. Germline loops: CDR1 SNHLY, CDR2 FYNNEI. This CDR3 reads CATATENTEAFF. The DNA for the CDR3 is TGTGCCACCGCGACAGAGAACACTGAAGCTTTCTTT.

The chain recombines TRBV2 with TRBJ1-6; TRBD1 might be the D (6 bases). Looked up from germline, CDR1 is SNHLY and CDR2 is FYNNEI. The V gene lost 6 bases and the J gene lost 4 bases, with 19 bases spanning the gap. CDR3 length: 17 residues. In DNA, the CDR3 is TGTGCCAGCAGGGCCGGGACAAAGGCATTGTATAATTCACCCCTCCACTTT. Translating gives CASRAGTKALYNSPLHF.

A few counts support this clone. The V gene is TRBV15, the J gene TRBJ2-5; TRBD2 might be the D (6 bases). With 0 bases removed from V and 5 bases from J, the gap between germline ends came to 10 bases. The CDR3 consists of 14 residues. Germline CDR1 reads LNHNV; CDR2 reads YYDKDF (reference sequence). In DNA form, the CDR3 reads TGTGCCACCAGCAGAGACGCGGGGCCGGAGACCCAGTACTTC. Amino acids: CATSRDAGPETQYF.

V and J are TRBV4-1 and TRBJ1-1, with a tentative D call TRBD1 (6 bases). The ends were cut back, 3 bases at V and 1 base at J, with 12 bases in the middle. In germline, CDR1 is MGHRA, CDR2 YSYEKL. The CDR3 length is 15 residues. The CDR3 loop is CASSQGGGRNTEAFF. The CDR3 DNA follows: TGCGCCAGCAGCCAGGGCGGGGGGCGGAACACTGAAGCTTTCTTT.

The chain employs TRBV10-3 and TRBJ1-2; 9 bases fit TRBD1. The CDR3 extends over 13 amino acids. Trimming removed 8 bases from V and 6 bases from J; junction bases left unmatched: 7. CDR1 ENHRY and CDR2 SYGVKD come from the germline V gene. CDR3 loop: CAIGDRVEHGYTF. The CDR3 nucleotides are TGTGCCATCGGGGACAGGGTAGAGCATGGCTACACCTTC.

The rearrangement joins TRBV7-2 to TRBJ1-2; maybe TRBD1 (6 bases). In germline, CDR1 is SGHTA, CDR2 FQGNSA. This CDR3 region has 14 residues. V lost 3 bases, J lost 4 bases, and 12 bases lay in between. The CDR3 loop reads CASSLQGSFYGYTF. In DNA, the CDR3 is TGTGCCAGCAGCTTGCAGGGGTCATTCTATGGCTACACCTTC.

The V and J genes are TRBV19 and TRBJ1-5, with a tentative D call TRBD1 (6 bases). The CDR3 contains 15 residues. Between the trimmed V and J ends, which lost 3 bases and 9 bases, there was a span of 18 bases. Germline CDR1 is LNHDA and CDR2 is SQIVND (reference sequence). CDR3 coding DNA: TGTGCCAGTAGTATGGTTTCGGGGGGGCTCGGGCCCCAGCATTTT. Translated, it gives CASSMVSGGLGPQHF.

The CDR3 reads CASSQGPDQDTQYF. As DNA, the CDR3 is TGCGCCAGCAGCCAAGGCCCAGATCAAGATACGCAGTATTTT. V and J are TRBV4-1 and TRBJ2-3; no clear D gene. The germline CDR1 and CDR2 sequences are MGHRA and YSYEKL. V dropped 1 base and J dropped 5 bases, with 10 bases sitting between them. The CDR3 is 14 residues long.

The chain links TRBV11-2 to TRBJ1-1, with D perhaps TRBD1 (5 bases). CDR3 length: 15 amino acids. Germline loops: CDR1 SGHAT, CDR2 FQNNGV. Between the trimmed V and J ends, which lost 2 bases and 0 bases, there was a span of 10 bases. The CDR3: CASSLYDSMNTEAFF. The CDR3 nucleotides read TGTGCCAGCAGCTTATATGACAGTATGAACACTGAAGCTTTCTTT.